The 13 T cell receptor beta chains below come from one sample, sequenced in a study of identical twins. Each CDR3 protein gets one entry after TCRdb re-called the 5' RACE reads with MiXCR. The data contain a few hundred thousand distinct CDR3 sequences, roughly 8% of them singletons. Another study also made use of these data, one on yellow fever vaccine responses in identical twins.

The source material was CD8+ T cells sorted from blood. The receptors stem from a woman between 18 and 29 years old in good health.

This clonotype came up many times. The chain has TRBV20-1 and TRBJ2-2; 11 bases align to TRBD2. The V and J ends lost 6 bases and 6 bases, in that order; junction bases with no gene match: 6. This CDR3 comprises 14 residues. From germline, CDR1 is DFQATT and CDR2 SNEGSKA (reference sequence). The CDR3 bases are TGCAGTGCCCCGACTAGCGGGGATGCCGGGGAGCTGTTTTTT. As protein: CSAPTSGDAGELFF.

This clonotype appeared a few times. This chain links TRBV9 with TRBJ2-1; 12 bases agree with TRBD2. J lost 4 bases, V lost 0 bases, and 5 bases had no gene match. The CDR3 has 17 amino acids. Per germline, CDR1 SGDLS and CDR2 YYNGEE. CDR3 amino acids: CASSVALAGGKYNEQFF. For the CDR3, the DNA is TGTGCCAGCAGCGTAGCACTAGCGGGGGGAAAGTACAATGAGCAGTTCTTC.

This clonotype was seen more than once but under ten times. The rearrangement joins TRBV15 to TRBJ2-1; D call uncertain. Germline V gene lookup returns CDR1 LNHNV and CDR2 YYDKDF (reference sequence). The CDR3 spans 18 residues. With 0 bases removed from V and 5 bases from J, the gap between germline ends came to 20 bases. CDR3 sequence reads: CATSRDWRPWAPDNEQFF. CDR3 bases: TGTGCCACCAGCAGAGATTGGCGGCCGTGGGCCCCCGACAATGAGCAGTTCTTC.

This clonotype was detected only a few times. The gene calls are TRBV6-2 or TRBV6-3 and TRBJ1-5; D not resolved. The ends were cut back, 2 bases at V and 0 bases at J, with 8 bases in the middle. Looked up from germline, CDR1 is MNHEY and CDR2 is SVGEGT. The CDR3 contains 15 residues. CDR3 DNA sequence: TGTGCCAGCAGTTACCTGGGTGATAGCAATCAGCCCCAGCATTTT. It codes for CASSYLGDSNQPQHF.

This clonotype was detected ten times or more. The chain carries TRBV10-3 and TRBJ2-7; 9 nucleotides match TRBD2. The CDR3 has 16 amino acids. In germline, CDR1 is ENHRY, CDR2 SYGVKD. The junction had 13 bases not matched to a gene; V was cut back by 5 bases and J by 5 bases. CDR3 in DNA: TGTGCCATCAGTACGGACTCTAGCGGGATCAGTCACGAGCAGTACTTC. This translates into CAISTDSSGISHEQYF.

This clonotype was recorded at least ten times. V is TRBV28 and J is TRBJ1-1; 7 nucleotides align to TRBD1. The CDR3 is 15 amino acids. Germline V gene sequence: CDR1 MDHEN, CDR2 SYDVKM. J lost 4 bases, V lost 5 bases, and 10 bases had no gene match. CDR3 loop: CASSLALTGFTEAFF. The CDR3 DNA is TGTGCCAGCAGTCTAGCCCTGACAGGGTTCACTGAAGCTTTCTTT.

This clonotype was seen only a few times. V gene TRBV7-6 combines with J gene TRBJ2-1; D remains unclear. The germline V and J ends were trimmed by 7 bases and 5 bases, with 18 bases remaining between them. This CDR3 has 15 amino acids. CDR1 and CDR2 (germline): SGHVS, FNYEAQ. CDR3 sequence: CASTQVTQDHNEQFF. The CDR3 DNA reads as TGTGCCAGCACCCAAGTTACCCAGGACCACAATGAGCAGTTCTTC. The entire variable domain, with the rest obtained from reference TRBV7-6 and TRBJ2-1, is as follows: GAGVSQSPRYKVTKRGQDVALRCDPISGHVSLYWYRQALGQGPEFLTYFNYEAQQDKSGLPNDRFSAERPEGSISTLTIQRTEQRDSAMYRCASTQVTQDHNEQFFGPGTRLTVL.

This clonotype was observed a few times. The CDR3 region has the DNA TGTGCCAGCAGTTTTGGTACAGGGGGGATTAAAGAGACCCAGTACTTC. This codes for CASSFGTGGIKETQYF. The chain joins TRBV28 to TRBJ2-5, with 8 bases aligning to TRBD1. Germline lookup yields CDR1 MDHEN and CDR2 SYDVKM. V was clipped by 3 bases and J by 3 bases; unmatched bases: 9. This CDR3 contains 16 residues. The full variable domain, its missing parts supplied by reference TRBV28 and TRBJ2-5, is DVKVTQSSRYLVKRTGEKVFLECVQDMDHENMFWYRQDPGLGLRLIYFSYDVKMKEKGDIPEGYSVSREKKERFSLILESASTNQTSMYLCASSFGTGGIKETQYFGPGTRLLVL.

There are a few counts of this clonotype. The chain links TRBV7-2 to TRBJ2-7; no clear D gene. The CDR3 runs 15 residues. V gave up 8 bases and J gave up 3 bases, with 20 bases separating them. Germline V gives CDR1 SGHTA, CDR2 FQGNSA. CDR3 in DNA: TGTGCCAGCGGGAATTCAGGCGCTGTACTCTACGAGCAGTACTTC. It encodes CASGNSGAVLYEQYF.

The chain combines TRBV27 with TRBJ2-5; 13 bases map to TRBD2. J was trimmed by 2 bases and V by 5 bases; bases with no gene match: 5. Germline loops: CDR1 MNHEY, CDR2 SMNVEV (reference sequence). The CDR3 is 16 amino acids. CDR3 sequence: CASSPTSGGEQETQYF. CDR3 nucleotides: TGTGCCAGCAGTCCCACTAGCGGGGGGGAACAAGAGACCCAGTACTTC.

This clonotype was seen more than once but under ten times. This CDR3 is CASSIGLAGAQETQYF. The CDR3, as DNA: TGTGCCAGTAGTATTGGACTAGCGGGGGCCCAAGAGACCCAGTACTTC. This rearrangement joins TRBV19 to TRBJ2-5; 13 bases fit TRBD2. Germline CDR1 is LNHDA and CDR2 is SQIVND (reference sequence). Germline trimming cut 3 bases from V and 1 base from J; bases unmatched to any gene: 2. The CDR3 covers 16 residues.

This clonotype was observed a few times. Without the conserved terminal phenylalanine or tryptophan, this CDR3 likely stems from a read error. Because the CDR3's place on the DNA is in doubt, the DNA is left out and the CDR3 is given as listed by TCRdb. This CDR3 is CASSQGGQGNTLL. This sequence joins TRBV4-3 and TRBJ2-7; the D call in the table, TRBD1, was not verified against the DNA. From germline, CDR1 is LGHNA and CDR2 YSLEER. The CDR3 contains 13 residues when both ends are counted.

This clonotype has a handful of counts. The chain is built from TRBV4-3 and TRBJ2-7, with D possibly matching TRBD1 (6 bases). Looked up from germline, CDR1 is LGHNA and CDR2 is YSLEER. The CDR3 spans 14 residues. V was clipped by 4 bases and J by 4 bases, with 14 bases between them. The CDR3, as DNA: TGCGCCAGCAGCCCTGGGGCAGGGGAATACGAGCAGTACTTC. Residues: CASSPGAGEYEQYF.